This is a list of T cell receptor beta chains from one sample in a study of cytomegalovirus exposure and HLA in healthy donors. Here immunoSEQ multiplex PCR was the method, and the copy in TCRdb shows in-frame clones only, minus some. The sample lists about 110,000 clones; about three quarters were seen once. Input material: PBMCs. The origin of the receptors is a boy between 10 and 17 years old in good health and CMV-seronegative. Both conserved end residues are part of each CDR3. The D gene is left open where the match is weak.

CASSLVTVGEQFF	TRBV5-6	.
CASSQGGSYNEQFF	TRBV5-1	.
CASSWTSGGAPGELFF	TRBV5-1	TRBD2
CASSTGLAGNTGELFF	TRBV11-2	.
CASSTRQGRQNTIYF	TRBV7-8	TRBD1
CASSPAGVGYNEQFF	TRBV6-5	TRBD2
CASSSRGWEQYF	TRBV7-2	.
CASSPYLDSSSSYNSPLHF	TRBV7-9	.
CASSGDRGADYGYTF	TRBV9	TRBD1
CASSSLGKGNQPQHF	TRBV27	.
CASSLNPVQGEQYF	TRBV7-3	.
CASSLGSPSSYNEQFF	TRBV5-4	.
CAISTTSGKPDTQYF	TRBV10-3	TRBD2
CASSEYLGTGYGYTF	TRBV25-1	TRBD1
CASSFYGLAGDYEQYF	TRBV28	TRBD2
CASSEAETGSYEQYF	TRBV6-1	TRBD1
CAITPDRFRSEQYF	TRBV10-3	.
CASRPSGLLGQPTYEQYF	TRBV4-2	.
CAISARGGNTGELFF	TRBV10-3	TRBD2
CASSSGSLNEKLFF	TRBV7-9	.
CASSPGSRYNEQFF	TRBV2	.
CASRQAGGPDTQYF	TRBV6-5	TRBD2
CASSSVLLREGGTQYF	TRBV28	TRBD2
CASPDRSTGELFF	TRBV28	.
CASSRDTPEQYF	TRBV30	.
CASSLDRGRQPQHF	TRBV27	TRBD1
CASGGSINEKLFF	TRBV28	.
CASSLGTGGFDGELFF	TRBV5-1	TRBD1
CASSSLLDEQFF	TRBV27	.
CAWSVVRGAYNEQFF	TRBV30	.
CSVGQGDEQYF	TRBV29-1	TRBD1
CSVAPRDRYGYTF	TRBV29-1	.
CASSVEGLGNSPLHF	TRBV9	.
CASSRLREDTEAFF	TRBV18	.
CASSFTQGNTEAFF	TRBV5-1	.
CAWSISSGRGRGYTF	TRBV30	.
CASSYWGQGAKKLFF	TRBV28	TRBD1
CASSEGGADTQYF	TRBV25-1	TRBD2
CASSQDRVNEQFF	TRBV5-6	TRBD1
CATSSRTGSGQPQHF	TRBV15	TRBD1